The clone carrying this T cell receptor (beta chain) was observed at least ten times. Its antigen is not identified. The patients chosen for sequencing had shown expansion of CD8+CD57+ cells (detected by flow cytometry). This CDR3 spans 15 amino acids. Per germline, CDR1 ENHRY and CDR2 SYGVKD. J gave up 6 bases and V 5 bases, and 5 bases lay outside the gene matches. This sample is part of a study of CD8+CD57+ T cells in acquired aplastic anemia. Study observations and caveats: Patients and healthy controls showed no significant CD8+ Simpson's diversity difference.

For CDR3 and TCR beta VDJ profiling, genomic DNA was the template used. TCRdb re-called the reads through MiXCR, storing one row per CDR3 protein. The sample holds about 290,000 distinct CDR3 sequences, approximately 60% seen once. The gene calls are TRBV10-3 and TRBJ2-2; 11 bases align to TRBD1. The sequenced sample consisted of sorted CD4+, CD8+, or CD8+CD57+ T cells (not recorded which) from PBMCs. The TCR sequence derives from a human donor with aplastic anemia. This chain's CDR3 is CAISPKGQGAGELFF. Here the CDR3 DNA reads TGTGCCATCAGTCCTAAGGGACAGGGGGCCGGGGAGCTGTTTTTT.